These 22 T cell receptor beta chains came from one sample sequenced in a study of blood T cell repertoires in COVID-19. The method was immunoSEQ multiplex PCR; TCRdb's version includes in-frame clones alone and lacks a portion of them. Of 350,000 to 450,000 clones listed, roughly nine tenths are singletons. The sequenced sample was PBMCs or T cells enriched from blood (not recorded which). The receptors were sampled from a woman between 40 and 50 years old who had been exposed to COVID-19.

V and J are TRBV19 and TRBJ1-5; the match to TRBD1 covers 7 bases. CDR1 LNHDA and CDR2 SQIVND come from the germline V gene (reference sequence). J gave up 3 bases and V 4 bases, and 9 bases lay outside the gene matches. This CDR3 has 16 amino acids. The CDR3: CASSTGRGYHNQPQHF. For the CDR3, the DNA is TGTGCCAGTAGTACCGGCAGGGGGTATCACAATCAGCCCCAGCATTTT.

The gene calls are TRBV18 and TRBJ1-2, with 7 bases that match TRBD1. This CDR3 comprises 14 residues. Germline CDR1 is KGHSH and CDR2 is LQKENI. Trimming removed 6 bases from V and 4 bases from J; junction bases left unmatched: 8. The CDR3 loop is CASSPTGEGYGYTF. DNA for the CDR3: TGTGCCAGCTCCCCTACAGGGGAAGGCTATGGCTACACCTTC.

CDR3 residues: CSRQREETQYF. The CDR3 DNA is TGCAGTCGTCAGAGGGAAGAGACCCAGTACTTC. V and J are TRBV20-1 and TRBJ2-5, with D possibly being TRBD2 (5 bases). The CDR3 loop spans 11 amino acids. With 8 bases removed from V and 3 bases from J, the gap between germline ends came to 10 bases. Germline V gives CDR1 DFQATT, CDR2 SNEGSKA (reference sequence).

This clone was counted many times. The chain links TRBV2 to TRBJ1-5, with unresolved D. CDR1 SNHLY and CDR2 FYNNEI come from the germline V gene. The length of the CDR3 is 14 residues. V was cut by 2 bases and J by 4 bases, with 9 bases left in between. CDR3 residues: CASSESQFNQPQHF. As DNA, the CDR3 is TGTGCCAGCAGTGAAAGTCAGTTTAATCAGCCCCAGCATTTT.

DNA for the CDR3: TGTGCCAGTAGTAGACAGGGCATCGGGGAGCTGTTTTTT. This encodes CASSRQGIGELFF. V gene TRBV19 combines with J gene TRBJ2-2; 7 nucleotides align to TRBD1. J was trimmed by 7 bases and V by 4 bases; bases with no gene match: 3. Germline values: CDR1 LNHDA, CDR2 SQIVND (reference sequence). CDR3 length equals 13 residues.

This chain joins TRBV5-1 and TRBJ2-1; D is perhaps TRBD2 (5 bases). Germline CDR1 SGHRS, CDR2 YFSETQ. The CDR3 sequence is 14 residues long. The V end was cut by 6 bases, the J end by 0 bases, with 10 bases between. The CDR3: CASTPAGSYNEQFF. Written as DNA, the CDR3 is TGCGCCAGCACCCCGGCGGGCTCCTACAATGAGCAGTTCTTC.

In DNA form, the CDR3 reads TGTGCCACCAGCACCCGGACAGGGGATGAGCAGTTCTTC. Residues: CATSTRTGDEQFF. V usage is TRBV15 and J usage is TRBJ2-1; 9 bases are a match to TRBD1. V was pared by 4 bases and J by 8 bases, with 3 bases of the junction left unmatched. Germline V CDR1 and CDR2: LNHNV, YYDKDF (reference sequence). The CDR3 extends over 13 amino acids. The full variable domain, its missing parts supplied by reference TRBV15 and TRBJ2-1, is DAMVIQNPRYQVTQFGKPVTLSCSQTLNHNVMYWYQQKSSQAPKLLFHYYDKDFNNEADTPDNFQSRRPNTSFCFLDIRSPGLGDTAMYLCATSTRTGDEQFFGPGTRLTVL.

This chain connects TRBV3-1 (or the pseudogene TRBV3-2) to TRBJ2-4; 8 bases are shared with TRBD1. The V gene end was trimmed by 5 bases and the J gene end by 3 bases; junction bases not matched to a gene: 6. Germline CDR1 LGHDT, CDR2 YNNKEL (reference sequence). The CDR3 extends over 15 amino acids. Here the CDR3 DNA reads TGTGCCAGCAGCTCACAGGGGGACCTCAAAAACATTCAGTACTTC. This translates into CASSSQGDLKNIQYF.

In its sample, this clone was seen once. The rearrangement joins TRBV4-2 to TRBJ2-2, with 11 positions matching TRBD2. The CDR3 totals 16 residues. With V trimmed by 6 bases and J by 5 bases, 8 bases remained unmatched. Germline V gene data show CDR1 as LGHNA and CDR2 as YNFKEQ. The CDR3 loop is CASSYSGGAGTGELFF. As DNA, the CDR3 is TGTGCCAGCAGTTATAGCGGGGGGGCCGGGACCGGGGAGCTGTTTTTT.

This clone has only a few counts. The chain's CDR3 is CATSDIGQTEAFF. As DNA, the CDR3 is TGTGCCACCAGTGATATAGGACAGACTGAAGCTTTCTTT. This sequence joins TRBV24-1 and TRBJ1-1; perhaps TRBD1 as D (6 bases). Trimming stripped 3 bases from V and 5 bases from J, with 9 bases between. The CDR3 totals 13 residues. In germline, CDR1 is KGHDR, CDR2 SFDVKD.

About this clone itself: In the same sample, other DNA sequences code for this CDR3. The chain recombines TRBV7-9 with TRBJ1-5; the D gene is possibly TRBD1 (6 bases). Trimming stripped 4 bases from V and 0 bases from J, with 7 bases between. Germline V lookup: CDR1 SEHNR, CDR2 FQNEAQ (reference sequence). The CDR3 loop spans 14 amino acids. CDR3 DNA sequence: TGTGCCAGCAGCTCGGACAGTAGCAATCAGCCCCAGCATTTT. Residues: CASSSDSSNQPQHF.

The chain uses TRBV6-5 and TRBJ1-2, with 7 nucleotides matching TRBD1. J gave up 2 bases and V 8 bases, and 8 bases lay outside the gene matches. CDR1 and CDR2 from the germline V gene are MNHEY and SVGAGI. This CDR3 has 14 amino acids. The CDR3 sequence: CASGRTGPNYGYTF. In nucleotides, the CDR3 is TGTGCCAGCGGGAGGACAGGACCGAACTATGGCTACACCTTC.

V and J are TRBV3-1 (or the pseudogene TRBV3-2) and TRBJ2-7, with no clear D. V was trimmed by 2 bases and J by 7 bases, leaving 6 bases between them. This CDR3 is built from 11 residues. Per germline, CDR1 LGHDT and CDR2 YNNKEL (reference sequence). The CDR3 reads CASSQTTEQYF. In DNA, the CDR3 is TGTGCCAGCAGCCAAACGACTGAGCAGTACTTC.

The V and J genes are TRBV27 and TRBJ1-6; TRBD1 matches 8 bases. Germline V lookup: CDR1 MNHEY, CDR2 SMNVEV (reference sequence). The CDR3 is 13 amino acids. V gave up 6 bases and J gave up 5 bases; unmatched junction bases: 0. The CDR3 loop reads CASRTGDNSPLHF. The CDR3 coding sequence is TGTGCCAGCAGGACAGGGGATAATTCACCCCTCCACTTT.

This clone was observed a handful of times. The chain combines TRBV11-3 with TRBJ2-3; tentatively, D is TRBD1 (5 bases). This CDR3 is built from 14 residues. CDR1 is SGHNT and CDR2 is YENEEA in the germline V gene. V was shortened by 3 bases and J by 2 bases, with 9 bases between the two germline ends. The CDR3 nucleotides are TGTGCCAGCAGCTTGGGGCCATACACAGATACGCAGTATTTT. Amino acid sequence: CASSLGPYTDTQYF.

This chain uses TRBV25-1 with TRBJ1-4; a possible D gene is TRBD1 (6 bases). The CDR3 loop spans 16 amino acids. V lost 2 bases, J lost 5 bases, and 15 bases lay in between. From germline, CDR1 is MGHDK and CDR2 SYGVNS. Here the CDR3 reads CASSEVRGGKNEKLFF. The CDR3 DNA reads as TGTGCCAGCAGTGAAGTGAGGGGGGGTAAGAATGAAAAACTGTTTTTT.

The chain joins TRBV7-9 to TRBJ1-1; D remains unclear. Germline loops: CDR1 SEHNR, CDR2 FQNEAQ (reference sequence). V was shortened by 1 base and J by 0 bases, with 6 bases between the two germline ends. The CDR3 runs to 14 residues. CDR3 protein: CASSLGDMNTEAFF. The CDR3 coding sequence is TGTGCCAGCAGCTTAGGAGATATGAACACTGAAGCTTTCTTT.

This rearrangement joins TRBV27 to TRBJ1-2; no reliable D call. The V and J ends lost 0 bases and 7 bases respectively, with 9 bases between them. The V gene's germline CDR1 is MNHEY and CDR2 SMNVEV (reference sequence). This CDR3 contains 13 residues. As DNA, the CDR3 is TGTGCCAGCAGTTTATCCCGAGGATCTGGCTACACCTTC. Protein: CASSLSRGSGYTF.

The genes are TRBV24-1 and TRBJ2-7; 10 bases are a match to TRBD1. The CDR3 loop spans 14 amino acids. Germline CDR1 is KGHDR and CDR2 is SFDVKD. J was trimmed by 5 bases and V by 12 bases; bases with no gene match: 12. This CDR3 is CASPWTGGKNEQYF. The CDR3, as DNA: TGTGCCTCTCCCTGGACAGGGGGTAAGAACGAGCAGTACTTC.

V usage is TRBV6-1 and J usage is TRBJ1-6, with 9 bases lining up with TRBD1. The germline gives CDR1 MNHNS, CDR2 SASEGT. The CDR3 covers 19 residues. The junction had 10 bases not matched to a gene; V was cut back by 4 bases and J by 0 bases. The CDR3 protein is CASSAGTRDRVSYNSPLHF. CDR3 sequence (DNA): TGTGCCAGCAGTGCCGGGACCCGGGACAGGGTCTCCTATAATTCACCCCTCCACTTT.

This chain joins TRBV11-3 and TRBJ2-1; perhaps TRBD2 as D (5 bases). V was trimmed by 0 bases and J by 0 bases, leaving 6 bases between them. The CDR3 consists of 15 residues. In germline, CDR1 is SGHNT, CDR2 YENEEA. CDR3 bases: TGTGCCAGCAGCTTAGAGGAGGTCTCCTACAATGAGCAGTTCTTC. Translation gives CASSLEEVSYNEQFF.

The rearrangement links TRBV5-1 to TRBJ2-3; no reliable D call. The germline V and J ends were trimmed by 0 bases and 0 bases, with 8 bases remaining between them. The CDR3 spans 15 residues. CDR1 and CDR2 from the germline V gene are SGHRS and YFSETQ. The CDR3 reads CASSLGLVSTDTQYF. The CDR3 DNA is TGCGCCAGCAGCTTGGGACTGGTGAGCACAGATACGCAGTATTTT. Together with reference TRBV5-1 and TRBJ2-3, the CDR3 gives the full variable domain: KAGVTQTPRYLIKTRGQQVTLSCSPISGHRSVSWYQQTPGQGLQFLFEYFSETQRNKGNFPGRFSGRQFSNSRSEMNVSTLELGDSALYLCASSLGLVSTDTQYFGPGTRLTVL.